The 27 T cell receptor beta chains given below trace back to one sample, sequenced in a study of blood T cell repertoires in COVID-19. Sequencing was performed with immunoSEQ multiplex PCR; in TCRdb, only in-frame clones are kept and a portion is missing. The sample comprises 140,000 or so clones, approximately 80% of which are singletons, and around 5% rests with the top ten. Sequenced: peripheral blood. These receptors were obtained from a woman in her forties or fifties with acute or convalescent COVID-19.

The J gene is TRBJ2-7, the V gene TRBV21-1; TRBD2 reflects the table's D call only, with no check against the DNA. TRBV21-1 is shown as a pseudogene. This CDR3 is built from 10 residues. CDR3 DNA sequence: TGTGCCAGCAGCCTTCACGAGCAGTACTTC. Protein product: CASSLHEQYF.

This chain joins TRBV6-2 or TRBV6-3 and TRBJ2-1; 9 bases line up with TRBD2. The CDR3 contains 15 residues. With V trimmed by 4 bases and J by 8 bases, 9 bases remained unmatched. Looked up from germline, CDR1 is MNHEY and CDR2 is SVGEGT. The CDR3 protein is CASSLTSGGPDEQFF. For the CDR3, the DNA is TGTGCCAGCAGTTTGACTAGCGGAGGCCCGGATGAGCAGTTCTTC.

This chain connects TRBV28 to TRBJ2-1; 13 bases match TRBD2. The V gene's germline CDR1 is MDHEN and CDR2 SYDVKM. CDR3 length equals 15 residues. J was trimmed by 7 bases and V by 7 bases; bases with no gene match: 7. DNA of the CDR3: TGTGCCAGCATCCCGGGACTAGCGGGGAGGAATGAGCAGTTCTTC. It encodes CASIPGLAGRNEQFF.

The chain links TRBV4-3 to TRBJ2-3; D gene ambiguous. This CDR3 region has 17 residues. CDR1 is LGHNA and CDR2 is YSLEER in the germline V gene. Trimming stripped 0 bases from V and 0 bases from J, with 13 bases between. In nucleotides, the CDR3 is TGCGCCAGCAGCCAAGAAGGCCGAGAGACTAGCACAGATACGCAGTATTTT. This translates into CASSQEGRETSTDTQYF.

The chain carries TRBV5-5 and TRBJ2-3; D gene uncertain. Trimming took 0 bases from V and 4 from J, leaving 12 bases between them. The CDR3 totals 15 residues. Germline V gives CDR1 SGHKS, CDR2 YYEKEE (reference sequence). CDR3 coding DNA: TGTGCCAGCAGCTTGGCCGCTAGAGAGTCAGATACGCAGTATTTT. This codes for CASSLAARESDTQYF.

Remarks on this clone: The sample has other DNA sequences that encode this CDR3 too. This sequence joins TRBV2 and TRBJ2-7, with 8 bases fitting TRBD1. CDR3 length equals 13 residues. From germline, CDR1 is SNHLY and CDR2 FYNNEI. V was clipped by 8 bases and J by 0 bases; unmatched bases: 3. This chain's CDR3 is CASADRGSYEQYF. The DNA for the CDR3 is TGTGCCAGCGCTGACAGGGGCTCCTACGAGCAGTACTTC.

The chain uses TRBV28 and TRBJ1-2, with 10 bases matching TRBD1. The CDR3 runs 14 residues. V lost 5 bases and J lost 2; bases outside the gene matches: 2. The V gene's germline CDR1 is MDHEN and CDR2 SYDVKM. CDR3 sequence (DNA): TGTGCCAGCAGTCGACAGGGGGCAAACTATGGCTACACCTTC. Encoded protein: CASSRQGANYGYTF.

J is TRBJ2-7 and V is TRBV30; 7 bases align to TRBD1. The J segment lost 0 bases and the V segment lost 5 bases, leaving 7 bases of the junction unmatched. CDR1 and CDR2 (germline): GTSNPN, SVGIG (reference sequence). The CDR3 sequence is 14 residues long. CDR3 amino acids: CAWGRQGSSYEQYF. The CDR3 coding sequence is TGTGCCTGGGGAAGACAGGGAAGCTCCTACGAGCAGTACTTC.

The gene calls are TRBV30 and TRBJ1-6; D is unresolved. Trimming pared 3 bases from V and 8 bases from J, leaving 14 bases between. Germline loops: CDR1 GTSNPN, CDR2 SVGIG (reference sequence). This CDR3 is built from 14 residues. CDR3 region: CAWSDTFPYSPLHF. The DNA for the CDR3 is TGTGCCTGGAGCGACACGTTCCCTTATTCACCCCTCCACTTT.

J is TRBJ1-5 and V is TRBV12-3 or TRBV12-4; no clear D. CDR3 length: 13 amino acids. V was clipped by 5 bases and J by 5 bases, with 10 bases between them. In DNA, the CDR3 is TGTGCCAGCAGTCCGGGGTGGGATCAGCCCCAGCATTTT. As protein: CASSPGWDQPQHF.

This clone came up a few times. The chain has TRBV7-2 and TRBJ2-3; 9 bases fit TRBD2. CDR3 length: 16 amino acids. Looked up from germline, CDR1 is SGHTA and CDR2 is FQGNSA. V lost 1 base to trimming and J lost 4 bases; unmatched junction nucleotides: 6. In nucleotides, the CDR3 is TGTGCCAGCAGCTTAGTTGGCGGGGGGGCCCCAGATACGCAGTATTTT. The encoded protein is CASSLVGGGAPDTQYF.

This clone has only a few counts. The genes are TRBV6-6 and TRBJ1-4; 7 positions agree with TRBD1. Trimming removed 7 bases from V and 8 bases from J; junction bases left unmatched: 16. CDR1 is MNHNY and CDR2 is SVGAGI in the germline V gene (reference sequence). CDR3 size: 16 residues. CDR3 sequence reads: CASMGQPIQHYEKLFF. The CDR3 nucleotides are TGTGCCAGCATGGGACAGCCGATCCAACATTACGAAAAACTGTTTTTT.

This chain connects TRBV9 to TRBJ2-7; 11 bases fit TRBD1. After removal of 0 bases from V and 6 bases from J, the junction contained 5 bases not matched to a gene. The CDR3 loop spans 15 amino acids. Germline lookup yields CDR1 SGDLS and CDR2 YYNGEE. Written as DNA, the CDR3 is TGTGCCAGCAGCGTAGGTGGACAGGGGGCAGGCGAGCAGTACTTC. Translated, it gives CASSVGGQGAGEQYF.

The chain is built from TRBV7-9 and TRBJ2-5; 8 nucleotides match TRBD2. Trimming cost V 6 bases and J 6 bases; bases outside gene matches: 9. The CDR3 covers 14 residues. Germline V gene data show CDR1 as SEHNR and CDR2 as FQNEAQ (reference sequence). The CDR3 region is CASSLGLARKTQYF. CDR3 coding DNA: TGTGCCAGCAGTCTCGGACTAGCTCGGAAGACCCAGTACTTC.

The V gene is TRBV18, the J gene TRBJ1-1; maybe TRBD1 (5 bases). The CDR3 covers 13 residues. The germline gives CDR1 KGHSH, CDR2 LQKENI. Deletions cut 3 bases from V and 7 bases from J, with 12 bases between. CDR3 region: CASSPSKGDEAFF. CDR3 nucleotide sequence: TGTGCCAGCTCACCCTCGAAAGGGGATGAAGCTTTCTTT.

The chain has TRBV3-1 (or the pseudogene TRBV3-2) and TRBJ2-1; unclear D gene. Between the trimmed V and J ends, which lost 1 base and 8 bases, there was a span of 12 bases. Germline-derived CDR1 and CDR2 are LGHDT and YNNKEL (reference sequence). This CDR3 is 14 amino acids long. The CDR3 sequence: CASSQGSDFDEQFF. The CDR3 nucleotides are TGTGCCAGCAGCCAAGGCAGTGACTTCGATGAGCAGTTCTTC.

For this clone: Other DNA sequences in this sample translate to the same CDR3. The CDR3 nucleotides read TGTGCCAGCAGTTCCCGCGATTATTCACCCCTCCACTTT. Its translation: CASSSRDYSPLHF. The rearrangement links TRBV27 to TRBJ1-6, with no clear D. The CDR3 loop spans 13 amino acids. CDR1 is MNHEY, CDR2 SMNVEV, per germline (reference sequence). V was trimmed by 4 bases and J by 8 bases, leaving 9 bases between them.

This sequence joins TRBV6-6 and TRBJ2-1; D perhaps matches TRBD1 (5 bases). Germline V gene data show CDR1 as MNHNY and CDR2 as SVGAGI (reference sequence). V was cut by 0 bases and J by 2 bases, with 11 bases left in between. The CDR3 is made up of 16 amino acids. The CDR3 region is CASSYSGPRPYNEQFF. DNA of the CDR3: TGTGCCAGCAGTTACTCGGGGCCGCGCCCCTACAATGAGCAGTTCTTC.

This clone was recorded a few times. The V call is TRBV5-1, the J call TRBJ1-1; TRBD1 is a possible D gene (6 bases). Germline lookup yields CDR1 SGHRS and CDR2 YFSETQ. The V gene lost 3 bases and the J gene lost 3 bases, with 21 bases spanning the gap. This CDR3 is 17 amino acids long. The CDR3 DNA reads TGCGCCAGCAGCTCGGGGGGGCGCAGGGGCGTGGACACTGAAGCTTTCTTT. Residues: CASSSGGRRGVDTEAFF.

The V call is TRBV7-2, the J call TRBJ1-5; D is unresolved. Trimming shortened V by 1 base and J by 2 bases, and 12 bases separated the two germline ends. Germline lookup yields CDR1 SGHTA and CDR2 FQGNSA. This CDR3 comprises 16 residues. CDR3 region: CASSLVVGRGNQPQHF. The CDR3 nucleotides are TGTGCCAGCAGCTTAGTAGTAGGTCGGGGCAATCAGCCCCAGCATTTT.

This rearrangement joins TRBV11-2 to TRBJ2-7, with no clear D. Germline CDR1 and CDR2: SGHAT and FQNNGV. With 5 bases removed from V and 2 bases from J, the gap between germline ends came to 7 bases. The CDR3 is made up of 12 amino acids. CDR3 bases: TGTGCCAGCAGCCGTAGAACCTACGAGCAGTACTTC. Translated, it gives CASSRRTYEQYF.

The rearrangement links TRBV6-1 to TRBJ2-7; D is ambiguous. The ends were cut back, 3 bases at V and 3 bases at J, with 6 bases in the middle. CDR1 MNHNS and CDR2 SASEGT come from the germline V gene. CDR3 length: 12 residues. DNA of the CDR3: TGTGCCAGCAGTGACAGCGACTACGAGCAGTACTTC. This sequence encodes CASSDSDYEQYF.

V is TRBV18 and J is TRBJ1-2; the D gene is possibly TRBD1 (5 bases). This CDR3 region has 13 residues. The ends were cut back, 3 bases at V and 5 bases at J, with 10 bases in the middle. Germline lookup yields CDR1 KGHSH and CDR2 LQKENI. CDR3: CASSPGGGYGYTF. DNA of the CDR3: TGTGCCAGCTCACCGGGGGGAGGTTATGGCTACACCTTC.

There are a few counts of this clone. This specimen includes other DNA sequences encoding the same CDR3. V and J are TRBV4-3 and TRBJ1-1, with D uncertain. The CDR3 spans 14 residues. Germline lookup yields CDR1 LGHNA and CDR2 YSLEER. Trimming removed 4 bases from V and 1 base from J, with 10 bases in between. The CDR3: CASSPGGRNTEAFF. The CDR3 coding sequence is TGCGCCAGCAGCCCCGGAGGACGGAACACTGAAGCTTTCTTT.

The V gene is TRBV19, the J gene TRBJ1-1; D uncertain. The CDR3 contains 14 residues. CDR1 is LNHDA, CDR2 SQIVND, per germline (reference sequence). The V end was cut by 7 bases, the J end by 1 base, with 13 bases between. CDR3 protein: CASIGPLKNTEAFF. The DNA for the CDR3 is TGTGCCAGTATTGGGCCTTTAAAGAACACTGAAGCTTTCTTT.

The chain is built from TRBV10-3 and TRBJ1-1; D remains ambiguous. Trimming shortened V by 4 bases and J by 8 bases, and 14 bases separated the two germline ends. Looked up from germline, CDR1 is ENHRY and CDR2 is SYGVKD. The CDR3 length is 13 residues. The CDR3, as DNA: TGTGCCATCAGTGGGGTGGGAGGATCGGAAGCTTTCTTT. Encoded protein: CAISGVGGSEAFF.

The chain couples TRBV27 to TRBJ1-4; the D gene is possibly TRBD1 (5 bases). The CDR3 is 13 amino acids. The V end lost 4 bases, the J end lost 6 bases, and 9 bases lay between the germline ends. Looked up from germline, CDR1 is MNHEY and CDR2 is SMNVEV (reference sequence). The CDR3 loop is CASSWVGDEKLFF. The DNA for the CDR3 is TGTGCCAGCAGTTGGGTAGGGGATGAAAAACTGTTTTTT. The complete variable domain, with remaining parts taken from reference TRBV27 and TRBJ1-4, reads EAQVTQNPRYLITVTGKKLTVTCSQNMNHEYMSWYRQDPGLGLRQIYYSMNVEVTDKGDVPEGYKVSRKEKRNFPLILESPSPNQTSLYFCASSWVGDEKLFFGSGTQLSVL.